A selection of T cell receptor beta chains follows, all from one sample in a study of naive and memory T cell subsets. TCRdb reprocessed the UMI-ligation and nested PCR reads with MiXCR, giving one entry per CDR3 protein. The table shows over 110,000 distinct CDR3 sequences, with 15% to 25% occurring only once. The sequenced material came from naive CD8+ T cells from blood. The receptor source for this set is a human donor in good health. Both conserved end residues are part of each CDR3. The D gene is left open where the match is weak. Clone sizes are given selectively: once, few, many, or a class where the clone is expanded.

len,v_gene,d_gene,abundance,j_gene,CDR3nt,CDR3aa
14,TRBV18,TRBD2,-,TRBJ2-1,TGTGCCAGCTCACCAACTAGCGGGTACAATGAGCAGTTCTTC,CASSPTSGYNEQFF
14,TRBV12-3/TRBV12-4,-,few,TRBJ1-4,TGTGCCAGCAGTTCCACAGCAGCTAATGAAAAACTGTTTTTT,CASSSTAANEKLFF
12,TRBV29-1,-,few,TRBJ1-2,TGCAGCGTTGAAGATGATATGTATGGCTACACCTTC,CSVEDDMYGYTF
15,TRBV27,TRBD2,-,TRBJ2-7,TGTGCCAGCAGGCCGGGACTAGCGGCCACCTACGAGCAGTACTTC,CASRPGLAATYEQYF
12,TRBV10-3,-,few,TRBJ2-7,TGTGCCATCAGTGAGTCCGACTACGAGCAGTACTTC,CAISESDYEQYF
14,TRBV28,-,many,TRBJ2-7,TGTGCCAGCAGTTTAGCGGGACAGAACTACGAGCAGTACTTC,CASSLAGQNYEQYF
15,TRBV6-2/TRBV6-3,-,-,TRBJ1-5,TGTGCCAGCAGTTACTTCGGGACAAACAATCAGCCCCAGCATTTT,CASSYFGTNNQPQHF
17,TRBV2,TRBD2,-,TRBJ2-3,TGTGCCAGCGGGACTCGACAACGGACTAGCGGGCAAGATACGCAGTATTTT,CASGTRQRTSGQDTQYF
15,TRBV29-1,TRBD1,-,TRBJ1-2,TGCAGCGTTGGAGAGGGACAGGGGGGATTATATGGCTACACCTTC,CSVGEGQGGLYGYTF
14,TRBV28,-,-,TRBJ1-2,TGTGCCAGCAGTTTATCGGGGGGCGAGAGTGACTACACCTTC,CASSLSGGESDYTF
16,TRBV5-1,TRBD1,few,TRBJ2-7,TGCGCCAGCAGCTTAGACCCAGGGGGCGTCTCCTACGAGCAGTACTTC,CASSLDPGGVSYEQYF
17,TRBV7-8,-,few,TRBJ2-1,TGTGCCAGCAGCACCGCAAAGGGGCTGACTACCTACAATGAGCAGTTCTTC,CASSTAKGLTTYNEQFF
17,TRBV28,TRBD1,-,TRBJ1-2,TGTGCCAGCAGTTACGATCGGGACAGGGCCACACCTTATGGCTACACCTTC,CASSYDRDRATPYGYTF
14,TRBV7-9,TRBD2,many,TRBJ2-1,TGTGCCAGCAGCTTACTAGCGGGGGACAATGAGCAGTTCTTC,CASSLLAGDNEQFF
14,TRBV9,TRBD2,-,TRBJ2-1,TGTGCCAGCAGCGTGACTAGCGGGAGCAATGAGCAGTTCTTC,CASSVTSGSNEQFF
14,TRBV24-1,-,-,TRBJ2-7,TGTGCCACCAGAGGGGCTAGCGATGACTACGAGCAGTACTTC,CATRGASDDYEQYF
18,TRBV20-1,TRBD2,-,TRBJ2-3,TGCAGTGCTAGCTCTCTTTGGGCGGGAGCGGGAAGCACAGATACGCAGTATTTT,CSASSLWAGAGSTDTQYF
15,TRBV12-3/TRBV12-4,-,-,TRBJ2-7,TGTGCCAGCAGTTTAGGAGGAGGGCCCATCTACGAGCAGTACTTC,CASSLGGGPIYEQYF
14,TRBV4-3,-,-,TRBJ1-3,TGCGCCAGCAGCCAAGATTTGTCTGGAAACACCATATATTTT,CASSQDLSGNTIYF
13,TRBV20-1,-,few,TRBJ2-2,TGCAGTGCTACCGATATCCTCACCGGGGAGCTGTTTTTT,CSATDILTGELFF
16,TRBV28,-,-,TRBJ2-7,TGTGCCAGCAGTTCGCCTCTCCGGGACGGGGTCTACGAGCAGTACTTC,CASSSPLRDGVYEQYF
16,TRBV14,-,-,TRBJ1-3,TGTGCCAGCAGCCAAGACCATACGGCGTATGGAAACACCATATATTTT,CASSQDHTAYGNTIYF
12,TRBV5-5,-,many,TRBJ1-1,TGTGCCAGCAGCCCGGGACACATCGAAGCTTTCTTT,CASSPGHIEAFF
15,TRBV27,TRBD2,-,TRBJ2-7,TGTGCCAGCAGATCTCTAGCGGGAGTTGGCTACGAGCAGTACTTC,CASRSLAGVGYEQYF
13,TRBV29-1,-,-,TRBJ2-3,TGCAGCGTTGATCGGCGGGGTGGAGATACGCAGTATTTT,CSVDRRGGDTQYF
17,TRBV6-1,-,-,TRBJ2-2,TGTGCCAGCAGTGGACAGGTTGTTCCTCCGAGCACCGGGGAGCTGTTTTTT,CASSGQVVPPSTGELFF
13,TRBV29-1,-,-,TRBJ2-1,TGCAGCGTCGTCTGGATGGACTACAATGAGCAGTTCTTC,CSVVWMDYNEQFF
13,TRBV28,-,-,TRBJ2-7,TGTGCCAGCAGTTTCGACAGTCGTTACGAGCAGTACTTC,CASSFDSRYEQYF
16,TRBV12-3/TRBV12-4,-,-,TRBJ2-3,TGTGCCAGCAGTTCCCCTCAGGGATCGAGCACAGATACGCAGTATTTT,CASSSPQGSSTDTQYF
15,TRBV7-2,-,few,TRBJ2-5,TGTGCCAGCAGCCTCACCTTGTTGGGGCAGGAGACCCAGTACTTC,CASSLTLLGQETQYF
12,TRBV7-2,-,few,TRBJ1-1,TGTGCCAGCAGCTACGGGACACTAGAGGCTTTCTTT,CASSYGTLEAFF
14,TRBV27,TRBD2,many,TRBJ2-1,TGTGCCAGCGCCAGAGCGGGAGCTACCAATGAGCAGTTCTTC,CASARAGATNEQFF
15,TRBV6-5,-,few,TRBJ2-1,TGTGCCAGCAGTTCCTGGGTTAGCTCCTACAATGAGCAGTTCTTC,CASSSWVSSYNEQFF
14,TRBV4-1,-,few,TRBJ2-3,TGCGCCAGCAGCCCCCCCGGCGCCACAGATACGCAGTATTTT,CASSPPGATDTQYF
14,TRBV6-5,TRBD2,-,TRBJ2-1,TGTGCCAGCAGTCAAAGGACCCGGGAGGGTGAGCAGTTCTTC,CASSQRTREGEQFF
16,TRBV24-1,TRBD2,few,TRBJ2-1,TGTGCCACCAGTGAGAGGACTAGCGGGAGGGCCCATGAGCAGTTCTTC,CATSERTSGRAHEQFF
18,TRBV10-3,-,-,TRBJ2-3,TGTGCCATCAGCTCTCGGTCCCCGGGTGGAGGGGGCACAGGTACGCAGTATTTT,CAISSRSPGGGGTGTQYF
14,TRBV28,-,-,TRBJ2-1,TGTGCCAGCAGTTTGGGAGGACAGATCGATGAGCAGTTCTTC,CASSLGGQIDEQFF
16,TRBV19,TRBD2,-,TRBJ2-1,TGTGCCAGTACCCTGGGGGGACTAGCGGGCTACAATGAGCAGTTCTTC,CASTLGGLAGYNEQFF
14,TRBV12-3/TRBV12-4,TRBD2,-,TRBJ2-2,TGTGCCAGCAGTTCGGGACTAACCACCGGGGAGCTGTTTTTT,CASSSGLTTGELFF
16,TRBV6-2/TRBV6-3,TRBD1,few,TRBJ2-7,TGTGCCAGCAGTTACGAGTTGGGACAGGGCCACCTCGAGCAGTACTTC,CASSYELGQGHLEQYF
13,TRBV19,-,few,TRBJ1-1,TGTGCCAGTAGTATAGGAACGAACACTGAAGCTTTCTTT,CASSIGTNTEAFF
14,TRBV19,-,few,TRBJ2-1,TGTGCCAGCCGTCCGTGTCCAGACTACAATGAGCAGTTCTTC,CASRPCPDYNEQFF
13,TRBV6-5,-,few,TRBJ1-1,TGTGCCAGCAGTTACGGAGGGGGAACTGAAGCTTTCTTT,CASSYGGGTEAFF
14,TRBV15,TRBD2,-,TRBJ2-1,TGTGCCACCGGACTAGCGGGTTCCTACAATGAGCAGTTCTTC,CATGLAGSYNEQFF
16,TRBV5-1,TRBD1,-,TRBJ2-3,TGCGCCAGCAGCTCCCGGGACAGGCAAAGCACAGATACGCAGTATTTT,CASSSRDRQSTDTQYF
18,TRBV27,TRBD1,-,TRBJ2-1,TGTGCCAGCAGTCTAGTCCATTCCGGGACAGGGTCCTACAATGAGCAGTTCTTC,CASSLVHSGTGSYNEQFF
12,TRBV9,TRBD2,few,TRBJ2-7,TGTGCCTTCCTAGCGGGACCCTACGAGCAGTACTTC,CAFLAGPYEQYF
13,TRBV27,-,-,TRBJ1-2,TGTGCCAGCAGTACTAACGCTAACTATGGCTACACCTTC,CASSTNANYGYTF
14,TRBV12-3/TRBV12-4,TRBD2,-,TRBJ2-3,TGTGCCAGCAGTTTCTCGGGAGGAAGGGATACGCAGTATTTT,CASSFSGGRDTQYF
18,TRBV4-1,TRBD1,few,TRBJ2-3,TGCGCCAGCAGCCAAGATAACGCCGGGACAGGAAACACAGATACGCAGTATTTT,CASSQDNAGTGNTDTQYF
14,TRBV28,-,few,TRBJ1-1,TGTGCCAGCAGTTTTGGGACAAGGGGCTTTGAAGCTTTCTTT,CASSFGTRGFEAFF